Presented here are 23 T cell receptor beta chains from one specimen sequenced in a study of OX40 agonist ivuxolimab in advanced cancers. Sequencing was performed with immunoSEQ multiplex PCR; in TCRdb, only in-frame clones are kept and a portion is missing. The sample consists of 90,000 to 100,000 clones, roughly 90% of them appearing once. The specimen comprised CD4+ or CD8+ T cells sorted from blood, sampled in a trial of the OX40 agonist ivuxolimab. The receptors derive from an adult with an advanced solid tumor such as melanoma, head and neck, liver or kidney cancer.

The chain recombines TRBV7-9 with TRBJ1-1; tentatively, D is TRBD1 (5 bases). The CDR3 runs to 17 residues. Germline lookup yields CDR1 SEHNR and CDR2 FQNEAQ (reference sequence). V was cut by 5 bases and J by 1 base, with 20 bases left in between. In DNA form, the CDR3 reads TGTGCCAGCAGCCACAGTTCAGGGCCCCTGAAGAACACTGAAGCTTTCTTT. Encoded protein: CASSHSSGPLKNTEAFF.

The genes are TRBV18 and TRBJ1-6; D gene unclear. Trimming took 1 base from V and 6 from J, leaving 4 bases between them. Germline values: CDR1 KGHSH, CDR2 LQKENI. The CDR3 has 13 residues. The CDR3 spells CASSPQGNSPLHF. CDR3 DNA: TGTGCCAGCTCACCACAGGGTAATTCACCCCTCCACTTT.

V is TRBV7-2 and J is TRBJ2-7, with 8 bases that match TRBD1. V dropped 5 bases and J dropped 6; count of bases not matched to a gene: 12. Germline-derived CDR1 and CDR2 are SGHTA and FQGNSA. The CDR3 runs to 15 residues. This chain's CDR3 is CASSPDGQGRSEQYF. The CDR3 DNA reads as TGTGCCAGCAGCCCAGACGGACAGGGTAGAAGCGAGCAGTACTTC.

The genes are TRBV11-2 and TRBJ2-5; 7 positions agree with TRBD2. The CDR3 spans 14 residues. Germline CDR1 reads SGHAT; CDR2 reads FQNNGV. After removal of 6 bases from V and 5 bases from J, the junction contained 9 bases not matched to a gene. The CDR3 loop is CASSTGGKWETQYF. In DNA, the CDR3 is TGTGCCAGCAGTACCGGGGGGAAGTGGGAGACCCAGTACTTC.

This chain uses TRBV30 with TRBJ2-3; D ambiguous. The V end lost 4 bases, the J end lost 3 bases, and 11 bases lay between the germline ends. Germline V CDR1 and CDR2: GTSNPN, SVGIG (reference sequence). CDR3 size: 13 residues. CDR3 amino acids: CAWTSGPTDTQYF. The CDR3 DNA sequence: TGTGCCTGGACTAGTGGTCCAACAGATACGCAGTATTTT.

This clone was counted between two and nine times. Other DNA sequences from this sample encode an identical CDR3 as well. The CDR3 reads CASSLTGADTEAFF. DNA for the CDR3: TGCGCCAGCAGCTTGACAGGGGCGGACACTGAAGCTTTCTTT. V gene TRBV5-1 combines with J gene TRBJ1-1; TRBD1 matches 7 bases. The CDR3 has 14 amino acids. CDR1 is SGHRS, CDR2 YFSETQ, per germline. The ends lost 1 base at V and 3 bases at J; junction bases unmatched: 3. Drawing the rest from reference TRBV5-1 and TRBJ1-1, the complete variable domain is KAGVTQTPRYLIKTRGQQVTLSCSPISGHRSVSWYQQTPGQGLQFLFEYFSETQRNKGNFPGRFSGRQFSNSRSEMNVSTLELGDSALYLCASSLTGADTEAFFGQGTRLTVV.

The chain employs TRBV5-6 and TRBJ2-7, with 7 bases identical to TRBD2. This CDR3 has 14 residues. Germline loops: CDR1 SGHDT, CDR2 YYEEEE. J lost 0 bases, V lost 4 bases, and 4 bases had no gene match. The CDR3 loop reads CASSRGESSYEQYF. CDR3 coding DNA: TGTGCCAGCAGCCGGGGGGAGAGCTCCTACGAGCAGTACTTC. The variable domain in full, completed from reference TRBV5-6 and TRBJ2-7, reads DAGVTQSPTHLIKTRGQQVTLRCSPKSGHDTVSWYQQALGQGPQFIFQYYEEEERQRGNFPDRFSGHQFPNYSSELNVNALLLGDSALYLCASSRGESSYEQYFGPGTRLTVT.

V is TRBV27 and J is TRBJ2-7; 8 bases agree with TRBD2. This CDR3 is built from 16 residues. Losses at the gene ends were 5 bases for V and 3 bases for J; bases not matched to a gene: 12. The germline gives CDR1 MNHEY, CDR2 SMNVEV (reference sequence). Here the CDR3 reads CASSRTVLAGYYEQYF. The CDR3 nucleotides read TGTGCCAGCAGTCGTACGGTGTTAGCGGGGTACTACGAGCAGTACTTC.

The chain joins TRBV6-6 to TRBJ2-3, with D possibly being TRBD1 (6 bases). The germline V gene encodes CDR1 MNHNY and CDR2 SVGAGI (reference sequence). The CDR3 consists of 14 residues. Deletions cut 7 bases from V and 2 bases from J, with 13 bases between. CDR3 residues: CASIRQAATDTQYF. CDR3 DNA sequence: TGTGCCAGCATTCGACAGGCTGCCACAGATACGCAGTATTTT.

The chain recombines TRBV6-1 with TRBJ1-1, with TRBD1 matching over 7 bases. V shed 5 bases and J 3 bases; nucleotides not matched to a gene: 9. CDR3 size: 15 residues. The germline V gene has CDR1 MNHNS and CDR2 SASEGT. The CDR3 protein is CASSTHRGGDTEAFF. The DNA of the CDR3 is TGTGCCAGCAGTACCCACAGGGGTGGTGACACTGAAGCTTTCTTT.

This chain connects TRBV6-5 to TRBJ1-5; no clear D gene. The germline gives CDR1 MNHEY, CDR2 SVGAGI. The CDR3 contains 13 residues. V was shortened by 7 bases and J by 2 bases, with 9 bases between the two germline ends. Here the CDR3 reads CASKEFGNQPQHF. The DNA for the CDR3 is TGTGCCAGCAAGGAGTTTGGCAATCAGCCCCAGCATTTT.

The chain is built from TRBV19 and TRBJ1-1; the D gene is possibly TRBD1 (6 bases). CDR3 length: 13 residues. Trimming took 3 bases from V and 4 from J, leaving 9 bases between them. Per the germline V gene, CDR1 is LNHDA and CDR2 is SQIVND (reference sequence). DNA of the CDR3: TGTGCCAGTAGTATCACAGGGTCCACTGAAGCTTTCTTT. It is translated as CASSITGSTEAFF.

The V gene is TRBV7-9, the J gene TRBJ1-4; 8 nucleotides agree with TRBD1. V was clipped by 5 bases and J by 7 bases; unmatched bases: 9. The V gene's germline CDR1 is SEHNR and CDR2 FQNEAQ (reference sequence). The CDR3 runs to 15 residues. The CDR3 sequence: CASSVGQGESEKLFF. CDR3 DNA sequence: TGTGCCAGCAGCGTTGGACAGGGCGAGAGTGAAAAACTGTTTTTT.

This clone was found once. The chain uses TRBV5-4 and TRBJ1-1, with TRBD1 matching 9 bases. The CDR3 runs 15 residues. Losses at the gene ends were 4 bases for V and 10 bases for J; bases not matched to a gene: 14. CDR1 is SGHNT and CDR2 is YYREEE in the germline V gene (reference sequence). DNA for the CDR3: TGTGCCAGCAGCGTTACAGGGGGCACGTTTTCGCGAGCTTTCTTT. It codes for CASSVTGGTFSRAFF.

This clone came up once. The sample has other DNA sequences that encode this CDR3 too. The chain carries TRBV5-6 and TRBJ2-7; 8 nucleotides match TRBD1. The ends lost 2 bases at V and 2 bases at J; junction bases unmatched: 3. This CDR3 has 14 residues. The germline V gene has CDR1 SGHDT and CDR2 YYEEEE. The CDR3 loop is CASSLGQGPYEQYF. The DNA for the CDR3 is TGTGCCAGCAGCTTAGGACAGGGTCCCTACGAGCAGTACTTC.

The chain joins TRBV6-5 to TRBJ2-1; 10 bases agree with TRBD2. CDR3 length equals 15 residues. V lost 4 bases to trimming and J lost 4 bases; unmatched junction nucleotides: 4. Germline CDR1 reads MNHEY; CDR2 reads SVGAGI. CDR3 region: CASSFTSGAYNEQFF. The DNA for the CDR3 is TGTGCCAGCAGTTTCACTAGCGGGGCTTACAATGAGCAGTTCTTC.

V and J are TRBV7-2 and TRBJ1-4; D is undetermined. The V gene lost 5 bases and the J gene lost 8 bases, with 15 bases spanning the gap. Germline V gives CDR1 SGHTA, CDR2 FQGNSA. The CDR3 spans 14 residues. For the CDR3, the DNA is TGTGCCAGCAGCCCATTAGGTCATTCCGAAAAACTGTTTTTT. Amino acids: CASSPLGHSEKLFF.

V usage is TRBV2 and J usage is TRBJ2-1; 7 bases fit TRBD1. Per the germline V gene, CDR1 is SNHLY and CDR2 is FYNNEI. This CDR3 is built from 15 residues. Trimming removed 6 bases from V and 1 base from J; junction bases left unmatched: 6. In DNA form, the CDR3 reads TGTGCCAGCAGAAACAGGGGTAGGTCCTACAATGAGCAGTTCTTC. This codes for CASRNRGRSYNEQFF.

The chain uses TRBV30 and TRBJ2-3; perhaps TRBD1 as D (8 bases). The germline gives CDR1 GTSNPN, CDR2 SVGIG (reference sequence). This CDR3 region has 16 residues. V was cut by 4 bases and J by 0 bases, with 17 bases left in between. The CDR3 here is CAWNRGGSPSTDTQYF. CDR3 nucleotide sequence: TGTGCCTGGAACAGGGGGGGTTCTCCTAGCACAGATACGCAGTATTTT.

V usage is TRBV6-5 and J usage is TRBJ2-5; maybe TRBD2 (6 bases). V was clipped by 0 bases and J by 5 bases, with 7 bases between them. Germline V CDR1 and CDR2: MNHEY, SVGAGI. There are 13 residues in the CDR3. DNA for the CDR3: TGTGCCAGCAGTTACTCCGGAGGGGAGACCCAGTACTTC. Its protein product is CASSYSGGETQYF.

The gene calls are TRBV7-2 and TRBJ2-7, with a weak D call TRBD2 (6 bases). Trimming took off 6 bases at V and 0 bases at J, with 15 bases between the two ends. CDR3 size: 15 residues. In germline, CDR1 is SGHTA, CDR2 FQGNSA. The chain's CDR3 is CASRERGGVSYEQYF. Here the CDR3 DNA reads TGTGCCAGCAGGGAGAGAGGCGGGGTCTCCTACGAGCAGTACTTC.

DNA for the CDR3: TGTGCCAGCAGCTTAGGGGACAGGGGGCATGGAAACACCATATATTTT. It codes for CASSLGDRGHGNTIYF. The rearrangement links TRBV7-2 to TRBJ1-3; 12 positions agree with TRBD1. Per germline, CDR1 SGHTA and CDR2 FQGNSA. The CDR3 totals 16 residues. J gave up 3 bases and V 1 base, and 1 base lay outside the gene matches.

The chain recombines TRBV6-5 with TRBJ1-3; D remains ambiguous. CDR3 size: 13 residues. V gave up 6 bases and J gave up 0 bases, with 6 bases separating them. The germline V gene has CDR1 MNHEY and CDR2 SVGAGI. The CDR3 DNA is TGTGCCAGCAGCAGGACCTCTGGAAACACCATATATTTT. Translating it yields CASSRTSGNTIYF.